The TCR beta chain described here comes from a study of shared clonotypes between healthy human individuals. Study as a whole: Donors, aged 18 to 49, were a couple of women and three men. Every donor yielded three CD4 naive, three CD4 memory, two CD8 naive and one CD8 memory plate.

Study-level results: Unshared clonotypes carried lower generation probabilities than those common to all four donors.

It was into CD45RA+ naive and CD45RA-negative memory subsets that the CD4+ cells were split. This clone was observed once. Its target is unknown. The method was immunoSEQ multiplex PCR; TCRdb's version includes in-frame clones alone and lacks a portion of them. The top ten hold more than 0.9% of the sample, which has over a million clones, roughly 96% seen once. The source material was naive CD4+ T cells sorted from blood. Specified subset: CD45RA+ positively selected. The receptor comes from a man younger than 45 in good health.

CDR3 in amino acids: CAWSTPGTYGYTF. CDR3 coding DNA: TGTGCCTGGAGTACCCCTGGAACCTATGGCTACACCTTC. The chain combines TRBV30 with TRBJ1-2, with D hard to call. This CDR3 is built from 13 residues. Germline values: CDR1 GTSNPN, CDR2 SVGIG (reference sequence). Trimming took 2 bases from V and 4 from J, leaving 11 bases between them. The full variable domain, rest sourced from reference TRBV30 and TRBJ1-2, is SQTIHQWPATLVQPVGSPLSLECTVEGTSNPNLYWYRQAAGRGLQLLFYSVGIGQISSEVPQNLSASRPQDRQFILSSKKLLLSDSGFYLCAWSTPGTYGYTFGSGTRLTVV.